The 3 T cell receptor beta chains presented below share a single source sample, sequenced in a study of radiotherapy plus CTLA-4 blockade in lung cancer. Assay used: immunoSEQ multiplex PCR; TCRdb lists only in-frame clones, some missing. The sample has about 50,000 clones; roughly 81% are singletons. Sample: peripheral blood, taken from a patient treated with radiotherapy plus ipilimumab. The receptors shown here come from a human donor with non-small cell lung cancer whose response to radiotherapy plus ipilimumab could not be evaluated.

The chain uses TRBV5-1 and TRBJ2-3; 9 nucleotides align to TRBD2. The CDR3 extends over 16 amino acids. J lost 0 bases, V lost 3 bases, and 5 bases had no gene match. Germline V lookup: CDR1 SGHRS, CDR2 YFSETQ. The CDR3 loop reads CASSSERGASTDTQYF. CDR3 in DNA: TGCGCCAGCAGCTCGGAGCGGGGGGCTAGCACAGATACGCAGTATTTT.

This clone was counted a single time. The chain is built from TRBV5-1 and TRBJ2-2; TRBD2 agrees at 12 bases. V lost 0 bases to trimming and J lost 4 bases; unmatched junction nucleotides: 7. The germline CDR1 and CDR2 sequences are SGHRS and YFSETQ. There are 18 residues in the CDR3. CDR3 DNA sequence: TGCGCCAGCAGCTTGGCTCTAGCGGGAGGGCCGGCCACCGGGGAGCTGTTTTTT. Translation: CASSLALAGGPATGELFF.

This sequence joins TRBV29-1 and TRBJ2-1, with 8 bases fitting TRBD1. Unmatched junction bases numbered 7, after V lost 5 bases and J lost 4 bases. Per the germline V gene, CDR1 is SQVTM and CDR2 is ANQGSEA. The CDR3 is made up of 14 amino acids. The CDR3 is CSVPGQVTYNEQFF. The CDR3 nucleotides are TGCAGCGTTCCGGGACAGGTCACATACAATGAGCAGTTCTTC.